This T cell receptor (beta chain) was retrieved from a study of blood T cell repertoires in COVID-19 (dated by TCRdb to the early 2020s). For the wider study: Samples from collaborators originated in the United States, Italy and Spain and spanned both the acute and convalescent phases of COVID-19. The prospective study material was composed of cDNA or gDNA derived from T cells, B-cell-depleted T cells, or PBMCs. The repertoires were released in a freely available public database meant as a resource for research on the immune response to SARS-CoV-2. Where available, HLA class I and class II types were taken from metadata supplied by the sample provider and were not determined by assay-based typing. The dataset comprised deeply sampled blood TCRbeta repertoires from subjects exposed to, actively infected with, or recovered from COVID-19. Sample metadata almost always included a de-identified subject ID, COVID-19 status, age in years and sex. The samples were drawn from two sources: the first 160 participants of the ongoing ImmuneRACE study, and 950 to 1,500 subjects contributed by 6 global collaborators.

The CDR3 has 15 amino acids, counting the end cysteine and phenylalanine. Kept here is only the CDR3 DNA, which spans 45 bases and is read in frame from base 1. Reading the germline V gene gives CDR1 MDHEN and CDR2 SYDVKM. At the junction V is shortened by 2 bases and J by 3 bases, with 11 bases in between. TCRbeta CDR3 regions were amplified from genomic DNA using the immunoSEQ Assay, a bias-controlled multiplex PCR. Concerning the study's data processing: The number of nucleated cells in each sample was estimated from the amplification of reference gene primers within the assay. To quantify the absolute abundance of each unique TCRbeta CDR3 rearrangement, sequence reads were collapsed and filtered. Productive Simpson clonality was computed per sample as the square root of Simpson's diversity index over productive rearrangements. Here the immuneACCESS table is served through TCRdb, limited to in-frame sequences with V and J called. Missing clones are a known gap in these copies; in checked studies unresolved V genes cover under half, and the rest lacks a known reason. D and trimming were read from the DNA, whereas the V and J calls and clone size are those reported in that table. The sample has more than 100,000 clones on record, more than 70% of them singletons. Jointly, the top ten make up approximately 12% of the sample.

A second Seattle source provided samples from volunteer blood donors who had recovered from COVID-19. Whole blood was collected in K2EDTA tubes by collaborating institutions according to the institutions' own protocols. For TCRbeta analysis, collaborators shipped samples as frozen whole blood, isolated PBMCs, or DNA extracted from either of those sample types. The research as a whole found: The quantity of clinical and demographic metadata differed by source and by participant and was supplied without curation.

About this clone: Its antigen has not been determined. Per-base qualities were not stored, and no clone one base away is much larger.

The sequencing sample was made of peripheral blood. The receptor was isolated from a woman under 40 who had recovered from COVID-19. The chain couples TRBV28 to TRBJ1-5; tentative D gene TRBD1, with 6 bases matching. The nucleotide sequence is TGTGCCAGCAGTTTAGGGGGGGCGAACAATCAGCCCCAGCATTTT. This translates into CASSLGGANNQPQHF.